The entry below describes one T cell receptor beta chain. Its cognate antigen is unknown. At one boundary the junction diverges from the germline segment, which might be a read error. Preparing the TCRbeta library involved the use of unique molecular identifiers. TCRdb fed the PCR reads into MiXCR, producing one record per CDR3 protein. This repertoire shows about 980,000 distinct CDR3 sequences, under 30% found once; its top ten account for more than 25%. The CDR3 length is 14 residues. Germline lookup yields CDR1 SGHKS and CDR2 YYEKEE (reference sequence). The sample comes from a study of T-cell reconstitution after alpha-beta-depleted transplantation in children. Study-level findings and limits: Several hundred expanded graft clones reportedly supplied alpha-beta T cells about two months after transplant. Surviving recipient T cells and thymic progenitors underlay high day-60 TCRbeta diversity in some patients.

J is TRBJ1-1 and V is TRBV5-5; TRBD1 is a possible D gene (5 bases). Sequenced material: PBMCs, mostly from graft donor cells, taken 360 days after TCRalphabeta/CD19-depleted stem cell transplant. The TCR comes from a boy less than two years old who had a stem cell transplant for SCID, so the T cells may come from the graft donor. The CDR3 nucleotides read TGTGCCAGCAACTTGGGGACGGTGAACACTGAAGCTTTCTTT. Protein sequence: CASNLGTVNTEAFF.